Described below is a single T cell receptor (beta chain) sequence and its context. The data were obtained in a study of blood T cell repertoires in COVID-19. Overall study: Sites across the United States, Italy and Spain contributed samples from acute and convalescent COVID-19.

Some clones are missing from TCRdb's copy, which holds only in-frame ones; the method was immunoSEQ multiplex PCR. The data contain about 260,000 clones, 70% to 90% of them singletons. This CDR3 region has 15 residues. V was clipped by 2 bases and J by 6 bases; unmatched bases: 9. Germline values: CDR1 MGHRA, CDR2 YSYEKL. This clonotype was sampled from a woman aged 50 to 60 with acute or convalescent COVID-19. Sequenced: peripheral blood. The chain combines TRBV4-1 with TRBJ2-7; TRBD1 matches at 8 bases. Here the CDR3 DNA reads TGCGCCAGCAGCCAACCGGACAGGGCGAAGGGCGAGCAGTACTTC. Its translation: CASSQPDRAKGEQYF.